These T cell receptor beta chains were read from a single sample in a study of control samples from healthy donors and cancer patients. Data came from immunoSEQ multiplex PCR; TCRdb stores just in-frame clones and leaves some out. Altogether tens of thousands of clones are present, almost 85% being singletons, with the ten largest covering roughly 5%. Specimen: blood. The receptors here all came from a man between 35 and 55 years old in good health. Both conserved end residues are part of each CDR3.

j_call v_call cdr3_aa
TRBJ2-7 TRBV29-1 CSVVRTGISEQYF
TRBJ1-1 TRBV6-5 CASSQTGYAFF
TRBJ2-5 TRBV11-3 CASSLAHPLRGQETQYF
TRBJ2-7 TRBV28 CASRKGGEDEQYF
TRBJ2-1 TRBV9 CASSVGTEFNEQFF
TRBJ2-7 TRBV3-1/TRBV3-2 CASSPLTSGSGYEQYF
TRBJ2-5 TRBV19 CASSIGRGYQETQYF
TRBJ2-1 TRBV7-9 CASSFQATYNEQFF
TRBJ2-1 TRBV9 CASSVDRGAYNEQFF
TRBJ1-5 TRBV19 CASSAQSDQPQHF
TRBJ2-5 TRBV19 CASSISGETQYF
TRBJ1-5 TRBV13 CASSPRTGVQPQHF
TRBJ2-1 TRBV7-9 CASSYPTGLNNEQFF
TRBJ1-4 TRBV18 CASSPTANGEKLFF
TRBJ1-2 TRBV4-1 CASRQGLGYTF
TRBJ2-7 TRBV7-9 CASSFTGGSYEQYF
TRBJ2-3 TRBV14 CASSQDKASGGANRDTQYF
TRBJ1-5 TRBV11-3 CASSIGGNQPQHF
TRBJ2-7 TRBV6-2/TRBV6-3 CASSKGITYEQYF
TRBJ2-5 TRBV5-1 CASSPIEMGGETQYF
TRBJ1-6 TRBV4-3 CASSQDGQNNSPLHF
TRBJ2-7 TRBV6-5 CASSYSAFVGDYEQYF
TRBJ2-7 TRBV9 CASSVMVWRVYEQYF
TRBJ2-6 TRBV7-2 CASNQPRGAPGANVLTF
TRBJ1-2 TRBV2 CAGKFGRHNYGYTF
TRBJ2-2 TRBV7-3 CASSWAGGGNTGELFF
TRBJ1-2 TRBV21-1 CASSKMEGGGYTF
TRBJ2-7 TRBV25-1 CASSDGYEQYF
TRBJ2-5 TRBV7-9 CAIPNRDRGAETQYF
TRBJ1-6 TRBV7-2 CASSFTVQHSPLHF
TRBJ2-3 TRBV9 CASSVAARWRGADTQYF